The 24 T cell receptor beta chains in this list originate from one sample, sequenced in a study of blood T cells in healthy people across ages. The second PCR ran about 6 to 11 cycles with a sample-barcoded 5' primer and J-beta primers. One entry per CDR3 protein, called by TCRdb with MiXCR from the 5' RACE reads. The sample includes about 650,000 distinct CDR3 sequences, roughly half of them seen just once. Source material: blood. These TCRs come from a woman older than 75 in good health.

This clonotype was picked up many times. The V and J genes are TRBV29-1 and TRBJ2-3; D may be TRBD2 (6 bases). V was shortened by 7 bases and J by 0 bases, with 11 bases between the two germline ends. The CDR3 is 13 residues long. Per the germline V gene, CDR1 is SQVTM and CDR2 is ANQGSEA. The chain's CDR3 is CSGGDWSTDTQYF. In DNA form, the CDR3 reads TGCAGCGGGGGGGACTGGAGCACAGATACGCAGTATTTT.

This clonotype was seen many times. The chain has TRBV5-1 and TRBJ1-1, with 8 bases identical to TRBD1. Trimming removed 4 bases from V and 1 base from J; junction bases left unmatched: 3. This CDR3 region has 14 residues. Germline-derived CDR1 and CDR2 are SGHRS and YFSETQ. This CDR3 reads CASSEGTGNTEAFF. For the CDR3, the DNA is TGCGCCAGCAGCGAAGGGACAGGGAACACTGAAGCTTTCTTT.

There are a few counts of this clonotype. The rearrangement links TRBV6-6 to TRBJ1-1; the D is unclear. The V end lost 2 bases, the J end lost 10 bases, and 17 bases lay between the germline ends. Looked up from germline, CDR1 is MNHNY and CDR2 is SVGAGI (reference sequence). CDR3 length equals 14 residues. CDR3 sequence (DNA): TGTGCCAGCAGTTACGGGGAAACGGTCCCTGGAGCTTTCTTT. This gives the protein CASSYGETVPGAFF.

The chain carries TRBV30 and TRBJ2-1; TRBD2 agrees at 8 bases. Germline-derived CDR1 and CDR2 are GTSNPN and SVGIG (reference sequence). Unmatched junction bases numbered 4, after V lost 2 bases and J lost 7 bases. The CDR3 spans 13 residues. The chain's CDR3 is CAWSTGGANEQFF. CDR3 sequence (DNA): TGTGCCTGGAGTACCGGGGGGGCAAATGAGCAGTTCTTC.

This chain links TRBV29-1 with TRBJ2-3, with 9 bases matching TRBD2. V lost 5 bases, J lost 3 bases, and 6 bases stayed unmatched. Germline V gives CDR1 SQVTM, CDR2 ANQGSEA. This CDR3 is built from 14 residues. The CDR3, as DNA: TGCAGCGTTAAAGTAGCGGGGGTAACAGATACGCAGTATTTT. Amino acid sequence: CSVKVAGVTDTQYF.

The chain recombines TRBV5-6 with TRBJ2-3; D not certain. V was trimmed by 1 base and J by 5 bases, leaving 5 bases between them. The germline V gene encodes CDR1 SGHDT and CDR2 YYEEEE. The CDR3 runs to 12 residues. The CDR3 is CASSLTLDTQYF. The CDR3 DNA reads TGTGCCAGCAGCTTGACTTTAGATACGCAGTATTTT.

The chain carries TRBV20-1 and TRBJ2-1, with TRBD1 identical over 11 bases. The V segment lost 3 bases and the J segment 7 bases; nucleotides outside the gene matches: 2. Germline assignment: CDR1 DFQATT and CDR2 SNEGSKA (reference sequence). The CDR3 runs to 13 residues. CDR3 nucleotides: TGCAGTGCTAGTCGGGACAGGGGGAATGAGCAGTTCTTC. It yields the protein CSASRDRGNEQFF.

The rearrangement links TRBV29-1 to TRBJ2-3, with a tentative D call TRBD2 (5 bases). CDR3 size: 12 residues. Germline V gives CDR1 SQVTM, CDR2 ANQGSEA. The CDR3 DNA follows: TGCGTGGGGATGGGAGGCACAGATACGCAGTATTTT. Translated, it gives CVGMGGTDTQYF.

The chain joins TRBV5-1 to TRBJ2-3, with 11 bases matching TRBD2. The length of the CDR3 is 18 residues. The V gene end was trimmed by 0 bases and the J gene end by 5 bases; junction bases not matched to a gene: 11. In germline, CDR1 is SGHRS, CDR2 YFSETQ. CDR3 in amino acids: CASSLALISGGAGDTQYF. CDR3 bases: TGCGCCAGCAGCTTGGCCTTAATTAGCGGGGGGGCCGGAGATACGCAGTATTTT.

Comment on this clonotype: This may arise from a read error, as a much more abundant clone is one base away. The CDR3 DNA reads as TGTGCCAGCAGTTTATCTGTATTTCCCACCTACGAGCAGTACTTC. Amino acids: CASSLSVFPTYEQYF. The rearrangement links TRBV27 to TRBJ2-7, with D unresolved. CDR3 size: 15 residues. Between the trimmed V and J ends, which lost 0 bases and 2 bases, there was a span of 11 bases. Germline V gives CDR1 MNHEY, CDR2 SMNVEV (reference sequence).

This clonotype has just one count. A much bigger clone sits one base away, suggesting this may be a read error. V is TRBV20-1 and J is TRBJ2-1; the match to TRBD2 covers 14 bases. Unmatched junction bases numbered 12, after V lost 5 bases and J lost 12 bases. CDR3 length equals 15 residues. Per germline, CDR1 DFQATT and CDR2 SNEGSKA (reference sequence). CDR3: CSAGSTSGRAYGQFF. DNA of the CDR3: TGCAGTGCTGGCTCGACTAGCGGGAGGGCCTATGGGCAGTTCTTC.

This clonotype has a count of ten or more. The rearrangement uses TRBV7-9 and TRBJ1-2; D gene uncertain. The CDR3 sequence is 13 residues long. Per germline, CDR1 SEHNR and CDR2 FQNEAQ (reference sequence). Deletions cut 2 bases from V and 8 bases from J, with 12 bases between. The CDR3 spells CASSLTDAGGYTF. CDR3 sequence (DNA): TGTGCCAGCAGCTTAACGGACGCTGGGGGCTACACCTTC.

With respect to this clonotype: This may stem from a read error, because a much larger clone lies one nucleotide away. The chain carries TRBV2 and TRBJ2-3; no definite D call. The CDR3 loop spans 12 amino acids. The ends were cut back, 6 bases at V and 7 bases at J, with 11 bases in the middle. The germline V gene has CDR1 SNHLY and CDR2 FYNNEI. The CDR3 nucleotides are TGTGCCAGCAGGGGGAACCCCAATACGCAGTATTTT. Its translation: CASRGNPNTQYF. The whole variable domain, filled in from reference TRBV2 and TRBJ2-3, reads EPEVTQTPSHQVTQMGQEVILRCVPISNHLYFYWYRQILGQKVEFLVSFYNNEISEKSEIFDDQFSVERPDGSNFTLKIRSTKLEDSAMYFCASRGNPNTQYFGPGTRLTVL.

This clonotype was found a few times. The CDR3 region is CASSLQGSVEGYTF. Written as DNA, the CDR3 is TGTGCCAGCAGCTTACAGGGTAGCGTGGAGGGCTACACCTTC. The genes are TRBV7-9 and TRBJ1-2, with a weak D call TRBD1 (5 bases). CDR1 and CDR2 (germline): SEHNR, FQNEAQ (reference sequence). The CDR3 length is 14 residues. Deletions cut 2 bases from V and 8 bases from J, with 15 bases between.

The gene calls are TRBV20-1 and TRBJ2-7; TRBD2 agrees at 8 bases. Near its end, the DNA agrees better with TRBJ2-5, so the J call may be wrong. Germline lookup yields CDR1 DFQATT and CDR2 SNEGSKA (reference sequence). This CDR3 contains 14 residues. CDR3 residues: CSASEGLVVETQYF. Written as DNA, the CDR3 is TGCAGTGCTAGTGAGGGACTAGTGGTAGAGACCCAGTACTTC.

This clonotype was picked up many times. This CDR3 is CASSDGTAKKNIQYF. CDR3 coding DNA: TGTGCCAGCAGCGATGGGACGGCGAAAAAAAACATTCAGTACTTC. The chain has TRBV9 and TRBJ2-4; possibly TRBD1 or TRBD2 for D (5 bases each). The CDR3 is 15 residues long. The germline gives CDR1 SGDLS, CDR2 YYNGEE. V was clipped by 3 bases and J by 4 bases, with 14 bases between them.

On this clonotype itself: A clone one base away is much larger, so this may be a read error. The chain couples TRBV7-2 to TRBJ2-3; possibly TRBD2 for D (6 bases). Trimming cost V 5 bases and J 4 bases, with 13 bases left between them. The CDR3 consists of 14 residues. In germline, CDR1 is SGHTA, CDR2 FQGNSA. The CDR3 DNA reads TGTGCCAGCAGCGTAGACGGGGGAGCAGATACGCAGTATTTT. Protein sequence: CASSVDGGADTQYF.

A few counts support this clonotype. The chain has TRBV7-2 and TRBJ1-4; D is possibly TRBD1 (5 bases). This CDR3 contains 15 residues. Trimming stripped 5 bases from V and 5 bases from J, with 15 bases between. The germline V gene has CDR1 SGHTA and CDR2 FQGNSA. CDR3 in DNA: TGTGCCAGCAGCCCCGAGCAGGGCGGGAATGAAAAACTGTTTTTT. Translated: CASSPEQGGNEKLFF.

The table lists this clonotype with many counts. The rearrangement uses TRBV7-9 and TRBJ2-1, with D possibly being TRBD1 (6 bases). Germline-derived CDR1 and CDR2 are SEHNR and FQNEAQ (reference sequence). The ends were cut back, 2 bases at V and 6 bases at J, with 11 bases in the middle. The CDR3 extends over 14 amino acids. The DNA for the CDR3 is TGTGCCAGCAGCTTATACAGGGTCAGCAATGAGCAGTTCTTC. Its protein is CASSLYRVSNEQFF.

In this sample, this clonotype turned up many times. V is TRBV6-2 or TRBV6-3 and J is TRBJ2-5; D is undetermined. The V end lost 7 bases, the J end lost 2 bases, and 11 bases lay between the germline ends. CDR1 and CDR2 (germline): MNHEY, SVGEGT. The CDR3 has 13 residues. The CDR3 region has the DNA TGTGCCAGCAACCCGACGGTACAAGAGACCCAGTACTTC. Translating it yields CASNPTVQETQYF.

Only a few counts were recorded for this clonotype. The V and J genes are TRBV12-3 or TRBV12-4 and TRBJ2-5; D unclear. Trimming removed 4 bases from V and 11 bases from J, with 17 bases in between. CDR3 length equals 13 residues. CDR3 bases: TGTGCCAGCAGTTCCCCGGCGAATATCAAGCAGTACTTC. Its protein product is CASSSPANIKQYF.

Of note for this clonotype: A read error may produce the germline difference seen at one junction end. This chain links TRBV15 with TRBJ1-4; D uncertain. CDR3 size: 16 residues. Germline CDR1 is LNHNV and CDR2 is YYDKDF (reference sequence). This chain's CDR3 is CATSRKRIASNEKLFF. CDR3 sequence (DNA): TGCGCCACCAGCAGAAAACGGATTGCGTCTAATGAAAAACTGTTTTTT.

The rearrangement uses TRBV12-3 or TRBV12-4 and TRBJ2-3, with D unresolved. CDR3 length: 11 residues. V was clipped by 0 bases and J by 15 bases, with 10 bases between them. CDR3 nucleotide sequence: TGTGCCAGCAGTTTAGCGGATGCGGAATATTTT. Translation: CASSLADAEYF.

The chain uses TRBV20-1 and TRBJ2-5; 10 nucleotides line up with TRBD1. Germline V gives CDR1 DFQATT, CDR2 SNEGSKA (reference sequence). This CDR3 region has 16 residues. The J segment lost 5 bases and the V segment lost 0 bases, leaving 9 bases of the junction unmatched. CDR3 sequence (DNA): TGCAGTGCTAGAGATGTCACGGACAGGGGGACGGAGACCCAGTACTTC. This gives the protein CSARDVTDRGTETQYF.